The sequence of this T cell receptor (beta chain) was determined in a study of PD-L1 blockade in urothelial cancer. Turning to the study itself: Each participant's history included 0 to 3 prior chemotherapy regimens. A median about 150,000 T cells were found in blood samples.

TCRdb's copy holds only in-frame clones and misses some; the assay was immunoSEQ multiplex PCR. The repertoire holds about 50,000 clones, with 80% to 90% as singletons. The sample's time point: pretreatment peripheral blood. The V segment lost 7 bases and the J segment 5 bases; nucleotides outside the gene matches: 8. The CDR3 length is 14 residues. Germline values: CDR1 MDHEN, CDR2 SYDVKM. Source: PBMCs, taken around atezolizumab (anti-PD-L1) treatment. The chain recombines TRBV28 with TRBJ1-2; TRBD1 matches at 9 bases. This receptor was obtained from a man in his 70s with urothelial cancer. CDR3 sequence: CASTPGGQGYGYTF. CDR3 nucleotide sequence: TGTGCCAGCACCCCCGGGGGACAGGGTTATGGCTACACCTTC.